Listed below are T cell receptor beta chains from one sample, sequenced in a study of blood T cell repertoires in COVID-19. Sequencing used immunoSEQ multiplex PCR; TCRdb keeps in-frame clones, though not all of them. The data hold around 70,000 clones, with over 85% observed a single time. The sequenced material came from peripheral blood. The origin of the receptors is a man between 50 and 59 years old with acute or convalescent COVID-19. Each CDR3 is given with its conserved first and last residue. D genes are given only for firm matches. Not every row has a clone size; where given, it reads once, few, many or a size class.

J gene: TRBJ2-3
V gene: TRBV7-2
clone size: NA
D gene: TRBD2
CDR3 DNA: TGTGCCAGCAGCTTAACTAGCGGGAGTGGGGATACGCAGTATTTT
CDR3 protein: CASSLTSGSGDTQYF

J gene: TRBJ1-3
V gene: TRBV5-5
clone size: NA
D gene: NA
CDR3 DNA: TGTGCCAGCAGCTTAGAAGGGGCGACGGGAAACACCATATATTTT
CDR3 protein: CASSLEGATGNTIYF

J gene: TRBJ1-3
V gene: TRBV6-1
clone size: NA
D gene: NA
CDR3 DNA: TGTGCCAGCAGTGAAGCAGGGCAGGGCTCTGGAAACACCATATATTTT
CDR3 protein: CASSEAGQGSGNTIYF

J gene: TRBJ2-4
V gene: TRBV6-5
clone size: NA
D gene: TRBD2
CDR3 DNA: TGTGCCAGCACGTGGCGGGAGAACATTCAGTACTTC
CDR3 protein: CASTWRENIQYF

J gene: TRBJ1-2
V gene: TRBV27
clone size: NA
D gene: NA
CDR3 DNA: TGTGCCAGTTCAGGGGACGGGAACTATGGCTACACCTTC
CDR3 protein: CASSGDGNYGYTF

J gene: TRBJ1-5
V gene: TRBV27
clone size: NA
D gene: TRBD1
CDR3 DNA: TGTGCCAGCAGTAGCGGACAGGGCACGAATCAGCCCCAGCATTTT
CDR3 protein: CASSSGQGTNQPQHF

J gene: TRBJ1-1
V gene: TRBV4-3
clone size: NA
D gene: TRBD1
CDR3 DNA: TGCGCCAGCCGACCTAACCCGACAGGGGCATTGGGAGCTTTCTTT
CDR3 protein: CASRPNPTGALGAFF

J gene: TRBJ1-1
V gene: TRBV28
clone size: NA
D gene: TRBD1
CDR3 DNA: TGTGCCAGCAGCTCCCCCGGGACAGGGGCCAACACTGAAGCTTTCTTT
CDR3 protein: CASSSPGTGANTEAFF

J gene: TRBJ1-2
V gene: TRBV28
clone size: NA
D gene: TRBD1
CDR3 DNA: TGTGCCAGCAGTCCCCTGGACAGGGAATATGGCTACACCTTC
CDR3 protein: CASSPLDREYGYTF

J gene: TRBJ2-1
V gene: TRBV7-6
clone size: NA
D gene: NA
CDR3 DNA: TGTGCCAGCAGCCCCGGGACTCAGGCGAACCGTGGGCAGTTCTTC
CDR3 protein: CASSPGTQANRGQFF

J gene: TRBJ2-3
V gene: TRBV7-2
clone size: NA
D gene: TRBD2
CDR3 DNA: TGTGTCAGCAGCTTTATGACTAGCGGGCTTAATACGCAGTATTTT
CDR3 protein: CVSSFMTSGLNTQYF

J gene: TRBJ2-3
V gene: TRBV10-3
clone size: NA
D gene: TRBD2
CDR3 DNA: TGTGCCATCAGTGAGGCTAGCGGGGATACGCAGTATTTT
CDR3 protein: CAISEASGDTQYF

J gene: TRBJ2-3
V gene: TRBV9
clone size: NA
D gene: TRBD2
CDR3 DNA: TGTGCCAGCAGCCCTCACTCTAGCGGCCGGGCGCCAGATACGCAGTATTTT
CDR3 protein: CASSPHSSGRAPDTQYF

J gene: TRBJ2-3
V gene: TRBV19
clone size: once
D gene: TRBD2
CDR3 DNA: TGTGCCAGTAGCCGTATGAGCGGGGGGAACACAGATACGCAGTATTTT
CDR3 protein: CASSRMSGGNTDTQYF

J gene: TRBJ2-5
V gene: TRBV2
clone size: NA
D gene: TRBD2
CDR3 DNA: TGTGCCAGCAGGACCGGGGGACTAGTAGAGACCCAGTACTTC
CDR3 protein: CASRTGGLVETQYF

J gene: TRBJ2-1
V gene: TRBV4-2
clone size: NA
D gene: TRBD2
CDR3 DNA: TGTGCCAGCAGCCAAGACCTAGCGGAGTACAATGAGCAGTTCTTC
CDR3 protein: CASSQDLAEYNEQFF

J gene: TRBJ2-1
V gene: TRBV6-5
clone size: NA
D gene: TRBD1
CDR3 DNA: TGTGCCAGCATTGGGACAGGGTTATCGTATGAGCAGTTCTTC
CDR3 protein: CASIGTGLSYEQFF

J gene: TRBJ1-1
V gene: TRBV11-1
clone size: NA
D gene: NA
CDR3 DNA: TGTGCCAGCAGCTCGGTCACTGAAGCTTTCTTT
CDR3 protein: CASSSVTEAFF

J gene: TRBJ2-1
V gene: TRBV7-9
clone size: NA
D gene: NA
CDR3 DNA: TGTGCCAGCCTCACGGGACTGGCCTACAATGAGCAGTTCTTC
CDR3 protein: CASLTGLAYNEQFF

J gene: TRBJ1-1
V gene: TRBV7-9
clone size: NA
D gene: TRBD1
CDR3 DNA: TGTGCCAGCAGCCCGAGGACAGGGGTGGTGATGACTGAAGCTTTCTTT
CDR3 protein: CASSPRTGVVMTEAFF

J gene: TRBJ1-1
V gene: TRBV23-1
clone size: NA
D gene: TRBD1
CDR3 DNA: TGCGCCAGCAGTGCCCCCGGGACAGGAAGCCCTGAAGCTTTCTTT
CDR3 protein: CASSAPGTGSPEAFF

J gene: TRBJ2-3
V gene: TRBV15
clone size: NA
D gene: TRBD2
CDR3 DNA: TGTGCCACCAGCAGAGCCGGGCTAGCGGGAGTGGATACGCAGTATTTT
CDR3 protein: CATSRAGLAGVDTQYF

J gene: TRBJ2-2
V gene: TRBV18
clone size: NA
D gene: TRBD1
CDR3 DNA: TGTGCCAGCTCAATCAGACAGGGGACGACCGGGGAGCTGTTTTTT
CDR3 protein: CASSIRQGTTGELFF

J gene: TRBJ2-7
V gene: TRBV27
clone size: NA
D gene: TRBD1
CDR3 DNA: TGTGCCAGCAGTTCGCCGGGACAGGGGTTAACCGAGCAGTACTTC
CDR3 protein: CASSSPGQGLTEQYF

J gene: TRBJ1-3
V gene: TRBV24-1
clone size: NA
D gene: NA
CDR3 DNA: TGTGCCATCATCGCTACAGGGTCTGGAAACACCATATATTTT
CDR3 protein: CAIIATGSGNTIYF

J gene: TRBJ2-5
V gene: TRBV7-2
clone size: NA
D gene: NA
CDR3 DNA: TGTGCCAGCAGAGTCCCGGGACAAGAGACCCAGTACTTC
CDR3 protein: CASRVPGQETQYF

J gene: TRBJ2-7
V gene: TRBV11-2
clone size: NA
D gene: NA
CDR3 DNA: TGTGCCAGCAGCCTGCGGAGGACCGACACCTACGAGCAGTACTTC
CDR3 protein: CASSLRRTDTYEQYF

J gene: TRBJ2-5
V gene: TRBV11-2
clone size: NA
D gene: TRBD1
CDR3 DNA: TGTGCCAGCAGCTTTGGGGACAGTTGGGAGACCCAGTACTTC
CDR3 protein: CASSFGDSWETQYF

J gene: TRBJ1-2
V gene: TRBV19
clone size: NA
D gene: TRBD1
CDR3 DNA: TGTGCCAGTAGTGTCGGACAGGGCGGTTATGGCTACACCTTC
CDR3 protein: CASSVGQGGYGYTF

J gene: TRBJ1-5
V gene: TRBV6-5
clone size: few
D gene: NA
CDR3 DNA: TGTGCCAGTACCGGGAGCCTGAATCAGCCCCAGCATTTT
CDR3 protein: CASTGSLNQPQHF

J gene: TRBJ2-3
V gene: TRBV7-3
clone size: NA
D gene: TRBD2
CDR3 DNA: TGTGCCAGCAGCTTAGTGGGCGGGGGGGCCGCAGATACGCAGTATTTT
CDR3 protein: CASSLVGGGAADTQYF

J gene: TRBJ1-2
V gene: TRBV6-6
clone size: NA
D gene: TRBD1
CDR3 DNA: TGTGCCAGCAGTTCCCCCGACAGGGGAGCTAACTATGGCTACACCTTC
CDR3 protein: CASSSPDRGANYGYTF

J gene: TRBJ1-6
V gene: TRBV7-9
clone size: NA
D gene: TRBD1
CDR3 DNA: TGTGCCAGCAGCAACTTCCCCGGGACAGAAACTAATTCACCCCTCCACTTT
CDR3 protein: CASSNFPGTETNSPLHF

J gene: TRBJ1-5
V gene: TRBV30
clone size: NA
D gene: NA
CDR3 DNA: TGTGCCTGGAGTTTAGAGACAGGACGTCAGCCCCAGCATTTT
CDR3 protein: CAWSLETGRQPQHF

J gene: TRBJ2-2
V gene: TRBV10-3
clone size: NA
D gene: NA
CDR3 DNA: TGTGCCGCAAAGCCGAACACCGGGGAGCTGTTTTTT
CDR3 protein: CAAKPNTGELFF

J gene: TRBJ1-1
V gene: TRBV28
clone size: NA
D gene: TRBD1
CDR3 DNA: TGTGCCAGCAGTTCCGGGACAGGGGGCAGGAGCACTGAAGCTTTCTTT
CDR3 protein: CASSSGTGGRSTEAFF

J gene: TRBJ1-3
V gene: TRBV2
clone size: NA
D gene: NA
CDR3 DNA: TGTGCCAGCAGTTTTGAGGGAGTCGAAAACACCATATATTTT
CDR3 protein: CASSFEGVENTIYF